The 25 T cell receptor beta chains below were found in one sample sequenced in a study of cytomegalovirus exposure and HLA in healthy donors. Primers: 60 Vbeta forward and 13 Jbeta reverse. The repertoire was sequenced with immunoSEQ multiplex PCR; TCRdb's copy has only in-frame clones and lacks some. The sample table includes approximately 100,000 clones. Sequencing used PBMCs. These TCRs come from a man aged 45 to 65 in good health and CMV-seronegative.

This rearrangement joins TRBV5-4 to TRBJ2-7; 7 bases match TRBD1. The CDR3 totals 17 residues. After removal of 3 bases from V and 6 bases from J, the junction contained 18 bases not matched to a gene. Germline values: CDR1 SGHNT, CDR2 YYREEE (reference sequence). The CDR3 protein is CASSSASGTVSFIEQYF. Written as DNA, the CDR3 is TGTGCCAGCAGCTCCGCCTCCGGGACAGTATCGTTTATCGAGCAGTACTTC.

The J gene is TRBJ2-1, the V gene TRBV18; D gene uncertain. Trimming pared 3 bases from V and 6 bases from J, leaving 12 bases between. The length of the CDR3 is 14 residues. Germline CDR1 is KGHSH and CDR2 is LQKENI. The DNA for the CDR3 is TGTGCCAGCTCACCTAAGTTAGTAGCCAATGAGCAGTTCTTC. It yields the protein CASSPKLVANEQFF.

The chain combines TRBV4-2 with TRBJ2-3; 8 positions match TRBD2. V dropped 2 bases and J dropped 3; count of bases not matched to a gene: 7. The CDR3 runs to 16 residues. Germline values: CDR1 LGHNA, CDR2 YNFKEQ. CDR3 DNA: TGTGCCAGCAGCCAATCCAAGCGGGAGCGGACAGATACGCAGTATTTT. Translated, it gives CASSQSKRERTDTQYF.

The chain combines TRBV18 with TRBJ2-5; D may be TRBD1 (5 bases). The J call is in doubt because the DNA end fits TRBJ2-7 better. The CDR3 length is 15 residues. Germline V CDR1 and CDR2: KGHSH, LQKENI. The CDR3 DNA sequence: TGTGCCACCGCAGGAAACCAGGGCTATTTGGACGAGCAGTACTTC. Encoded protein: CATAGNQGYLDEQYF.

The chain uses TRBV5-1 and TRBJ2-7, with D maybe TRBD1 (6 bases). Between the trimmed V and J ends, which lost 4 bases and 5 bases, there was a span of 16 bases. CDR3 length: 14 residues. Germline V gene data show CDR1 as SGHRS and CDR2 as YFSETQ. The CDR3 region is CASSSRGKLNEQYF. The CDR3 DNA follows: TGCGCCAGCAGCAGCAGGGGAAAGCTTAACGAGCAGTACTTC.

The chain links TRBV9 to TRBJ1-2, with D perhaps matching TRBD1 (6 bases). This CDR3 spans 15 amino acids. The V gene lost 1 base and the J gene lost 4 bases, with 14 bases spanning the gap. CDR1 and CDR2 (germline): SGDLS, YYNGEE. CDR3 sequence (DNA): TGTGCCAGCAGCGTAAATCCAGACAGGTCCTATGGCTACACCTTC. Residues: CASSVNPDRSYGYTF.

This chain connects TRBV18 to TRBJ2-5; D is perhaps TRBD2 (5 bases). Trimming cost V 4 bases and J 1 base, with 13 bases left between them. CDR3 size: 15 residues. Germline CDR1 and CDR2: KGHSH and LQKENI. CDR3 sequence: CASSRIRGIQETQYF. The CDR3 DNA is TGTGCCAGCTCACGGATTCGGGGAATCCAAGAGACCCAGTACTTC. The full variable domain, with the rest looked up from reference TRBV18 and TRBJ2-5, is NAGVMQNPRHLVRRRGQEARLRCSPMKGHSHVYWYRQLPEEGLKFMVYLQKENIIDESGMPKERFSAEFPKEGPSILRIQQVVRGDSAAYFCASSRIRGIQETQYFGPGTRLLVL.

V usage is TRBV5-1 and J usage is TRBJ2-5, with TRBD1 identical over 10 bases. Gene TRBJ2-7 matches the end of the DNA better, so the J call may be wrong. The CDR3 contains 14 residues. The V gene's germline CDR1 is SGHRS and CDR2 YFSETQ. The CDR3 region is CASSTGQGGYEQYF. The CDR3 DNA reads TGCGCCAGCAGCACAGGACAGGGGGGTTACGAGCAGTACTTC.

This chain links TRBV19 with TRBJ2-7; 7 bases are shared with TRBD1. This CDR3 is 14 amino acids long. Germline V CDR1 and CDR2: LNHDA, SQIVND (reference sequence). V shed 5 bases, J shed 2 bases, and the junction held 6 bases outside the gene matches. The CDR3 DNA sequence: TGTGCCAGTAGTGTCCAAACAGGGGCCTACGAGCAGTACTTC. Protein: CASSVQTGAYEQYF.

The V call is TRBV7-2, the J call TRBJ1-2; 9 bases match TRBD1. Germline V lookup: CDR1 SGHTA, CDR2 FQGNSA. This CDR3 spans 16 amino acids. V lost 5 bases and J lost 6; bases outside the gene matches: 13. The CDR3 region has the DNA TGTGCCAGCAGCCGTACGCAATCGGGACAGGGAGATGGCTACACCTTC. This gives the protein CASSRTQSGQGDGYTF.

V gene TRBV2 combines with J gene TRBJ2-1; 15 nucleotides match TRBD2. Germline V gene data show CDR1 as SNHLY and CDR2 as FYNNEI. The V gene end was trimmed by 5 bases and the J gene end by 9 bases; junction bases not matched to a gene: 8. The CDR3 has 16 amino acids. Written as DNA, the CDR3 is TGTGCCAGCAGTCCACGGACTAGCGGGGGGGCGAGTGAGCAGTTCTTC. Translated: CASSPRTSGGASEQFF.

The V and J genes are TRBV25-1 and TRBJ2-2, with unresolved D. Trimming left V 1 base short and J 4 bases short, with 16 bases between. The CDR3 is 17 residues long. Germline V lookup: CDR1 MGHDK, CDR2 SYGVNS. The CDR3 loop is CASSEFAAGFGTGELFF. The CDR3 DNA reads as TGTGCCAGCAGTGAATTTGCGGCCGGGTTTGGCACCGGGGAGCTGTTTTTT.

The chain has TRBV7-9 and TRBJ1-1, with 7 bases matching TRBD1. The CDR3 is 15 residues long. Germline V CDR1 and CDR2: SEHNR, FQNEAQ (reference sequence). Trimming at V came to 5 bases and at J to 5 bases, leaving 11 bases not matched to a gene. The CDR3 loop reads CASSTTGARETEAFF. The CDR3 DNA reads as TGTGCCAGCAGCACAACAGGGGCCCGGGAGACTGAAGCTTTCTTT.

J is TRBJ1-5 and V is TRBV6-7, with unresolved D. Being an ORF, TRBV6-7 has a function that is uncertain. V gave up 9 bases and J gave up 0 bases, with 15 bases separating them. The CDR3 loop spans 15 amino acids. The CDR3 reads CARPLPTFSNQPQHF. The CDR3 DNA reads as TGTGCCAGACCTCTTCCTACTTTTAGCAATCAGCCCCAGCATTTT.

The chain recombines TRBV29-1 with TRBJ2-7; possibly TRBD1 for D (6 bases). The V gene lost 5 bases and the J gene lost 4 bases, with 15 bases spanning the gap. CDR3 length: 13 residues. Germline V gives CDR1 SQVTM, CDR2 ANQGSEA. The CDR3 DNA follows: TGCAGCGTTACCACCCTACAGGGATACGAGCAGTACTTC. Residues: CSVTTLQGYEQYF.

This chain connects TRBV25-1 to TRBJ2-2; the match to TRBD2 covers 7 bases. This CDR3 contains 17 residues. CDR1 is MGHDK and CDR2 is SYGVNS in the germline V gene. V lost 7 bases, J lost 3 bases, and 14 bases stayed unmatched. CDR3 bases: TGTGCCAGCAACCCCGGGGGGAACTTCATGTACACCGGGGAGCTGTTTTTT. The encoded protein is CASNPGGNFMYTGELFF.

The V call is TRBV7-2, the J call TRBJ2-7; 10 bases are shared with TRBD1. V dropped 0 bases and J dropped 7; count of bases not matched to a gene: 9. CDR1 is SGHTA and CDR2 is FQGNSA in the germline V gene. The CDR3 consists of 16 residues. CDR3 loop: CASSLADRQGAGEQYF. The CDR3 nucleotides are TGTGCCAGCAGCTTAGCAGACAGACAGGGGGCAGGGGAGCAGTACTTC.

This sequence joins TRBV10-3 and TRBJ2-7, with 8 bases aligning to TRBD2. CDR3 size: 17 residues. The V gene's germline CDR1 is ENHRY and CDR2 SYGVKD. V was clipped by 0 bases and J by 0 bases; unmatched bases: 7. The chain's CDR3 is CAISESLVGTSSYEQYF. CDR3 sequence (DNA): TGTGCCATCAGTGAGTCTCTAGTGGGGACTAGCTCCTACGAGCAGTACTTC.

J is TRBJ1-3 and V is TRBV7-9, with D maybe TRBD1 (5 bases). The CDR3 spans 14 residues. Germline-derived CDR1 and CDR2 are SEHNR and FQNEAQ (reference sequence). The V gene lost 4 bases and the J gene lost 4 bases, with 11 bases spanning the gap. CDR3 DNA sequence: TGTGCCAGCAGCTCCGGGGGGTGGGGAAACACCATATATTTT. Translation: CASSSGGWGNTIYF.

This chain links TRBV4-1 with TRBJ2-1; 7 positions match TRBD2. Germline CDR1 and CDR2: MGHRA and YSYEKL. This CDR3 comprises 16 residues. With 0 bases clipped from V and 0 bases from J, the junction kept 2 bases outside the gene matches. The CDR3 is CASSQESGNSYNEQFF. CDR3 bases: TGCGCCAGCAGCCAAGAAAGCGGGAACTCCTACAATGAGCAGTTCTTC.

The gene calls are TRBV11-3 and TRBJ2-7; 7 nucleotides align to TRBD2. The germline V gene encodes CDR1 SGHNT and CDR2 YENEEA. Unmatched junction bases numbered 13, after V lost 5 bases and J lost 6 bases. The CDR3 covers 15 residues. For the CDR3, the DNA is TGTGCCAGCAGCCCCAAAGGACTAGATTCGGTCGAGCAGTACTTC. This codes for CASSPKGLDSVEQYF.

This chain connects TRBV19 to TRBJ2-6; D is possibly TRBD2 (5 bases). This CDR3 spans 19 amino acids. Trimming stripped 5 bases from V and 2 bases from J, with 22 bases between. CDR1 LNHDA and CDR2 SQIVND come from the germline V gene (reference sequence). CDR3 sequence: CASSPHPGSGITGANVLTF. The CDR3 DNA is TGTGCCAGTAGTCCCCATCCGGGTTCGGGGATCACTGGGGCCAACGTCCTGACTTTC.

The chain has TRBV18 and TRBJ2-2; 11 nucleotides match TRBD1. Unmatched junction bases numbered 3, after V lost 1 base and J lost 5 bases. The germline V gene has CDR1 KGHSH and CDR2 LQKENI. CDR3 length: 16 residues. The CDR3 nucleotides read TGTGCCAGCTCACCACGGGACAGGGGGAATACCGGGGAGCTGTTTTTT. This sequence encodes CASSPRDRGNTGELFF.

V and J are TRBV7-2 and TRBJ1-4, with 9 bases identical to TRBD1. The CDR3 extends over 13 amino acids. The trim removed 8 bases at V and 8 bases at J, leaving 6 bases unmatched. CDR1 is SGHTA and CDR2 is FQGNSA in the germline V gene. This chain's CDR3 is CASGGQGGEKLFF. CDR3 in DNA: TGTGCCAGCGGGGGACAGGGCGGGGAAAAACTGTTTTTT.

The chain carries TRBV30 and TRBJ1-4, with TRBD1 matching over 10 bases. V shed 3 bases, J shed 1 base, and the junction held 2 bases outside the gene matches. From germline, CDR1 is GTSNPN and CDR2 SVGIG (reference sequence). The CDR3 has 15 residues. In DNA, the CDR3 is TGTGCCTGGAGAAGGGACAGGGGAACTAATGAAAAACTGTTTTTT. Translated, it gives CAWRRDRGTNEKLFF.